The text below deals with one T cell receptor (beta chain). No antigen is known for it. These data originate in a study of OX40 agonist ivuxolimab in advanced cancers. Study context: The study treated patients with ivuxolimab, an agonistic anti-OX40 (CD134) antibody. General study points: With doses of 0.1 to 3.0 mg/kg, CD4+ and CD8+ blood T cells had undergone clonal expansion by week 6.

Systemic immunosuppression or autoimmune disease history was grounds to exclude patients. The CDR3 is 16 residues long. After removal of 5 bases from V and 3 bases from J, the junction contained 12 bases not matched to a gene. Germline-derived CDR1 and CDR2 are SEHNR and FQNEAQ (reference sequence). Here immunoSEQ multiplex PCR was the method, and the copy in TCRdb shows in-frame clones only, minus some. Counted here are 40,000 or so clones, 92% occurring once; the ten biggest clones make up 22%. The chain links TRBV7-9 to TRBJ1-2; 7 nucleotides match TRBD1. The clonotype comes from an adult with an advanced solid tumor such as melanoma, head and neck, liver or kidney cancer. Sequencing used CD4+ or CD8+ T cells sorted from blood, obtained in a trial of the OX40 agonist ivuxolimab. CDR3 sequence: CASSPPRAGGDYGYTF. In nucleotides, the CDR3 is TGTGCCAGCAGCCCCCCCAGGGCAGGGGGAGACTATGGCTACACCTTC.